The 17 T cell receptor beta chains given below trace back to one sample, sequenced in a study of T cells in Graves' hyperthyroidism and ophthalmopathy. Researchers amplified the TCR beta CDR3 regions from RNA transcripts. The HTBI primer set served for first-round RT-PCR of the TCR CDR3. Each CDR3 protein gets one entry after TCRdb re-called the multiplex PCR reads with MiXCR. The sample yields a few hundred thousand distinct CDR3 sequences, roughly 17% seen once. The sample taken for sequencing was blood. All receptors come from a woman aged 18 to 35 with Graves' ophthalmopathy.

This clonotype was observed many times. V usage is TRBV28 and J usage is TRBJ2-7, with a weak D call TRBD2 (5 bases). Germline V gene sequence: CDR1 MDHEN, CDR2 SYDVKM. The CDR3 has 12 amino acids. Trimming cost V 7 bases and J 3 bases, with 10 bases left between them. The CDR3 DNA is TGTGCCAGCACCCCTGGAGGCTACGAGCAGTACTTC. As protein: CASTPGGYEQYF.

There are a few counts of this clonotype. The V call is TRBV6-1, the J call TRBJ1-1; TRBD1 is a possible D gene (5 bases). Trimming stripped 5 bases from V and 1 base from J, with 11 bases between. CDR1 and CDR2 (germline): MNHNS, SASEGT. CDR3 length: 14 amino acids. The CDR3 is CASSSRQWNTEAFF. In nucleotides, the CDR3 is TGTGCCAGCAGTTCCCGACAGTGGAACACTGAAGCTTTCTTT.

This clonotype was picked up a small number of times. A much bigger clone sits one base away, suggesting this may be a read error. For the CDR3, the DNA is TGTGCCAGCAGTGCGGAACAGACAGTCTATGGCTACACCTTC. It translates to CASSAEQTVYGYTF. This chain connects TRBV28 to TRBJ1-2; D perhaps matches TRBD1 (5 bases). The germline gives CDR1 MDHEN, CDR2 SYDVKM. Trimming stripped 5 bases from V and 4 bases from J, with 14 bases between. The CDR3 sequence is 14 residues long.

This clonotype was seen a handful of times. The chain carries TRBV4-1 and TRBJ2-7; D may be TRBD1 (5 bases). CDR1 is MGHRA, CDR2 YSYEKL, per germline. The CDR3 loop spans 15 amino acids. V was pared by 1 base and J by 1 base, with 11 bases between. The CDR3 here is CASSQVRSGSYEQYF. The CDR3 nucleotides read TGCGCCAGCAGCCAAGTAAGGTCAGGGTCCTACGAGCAGTACTTC.

Here the CDR3 reads CASSHTRDNYGYTF. The DNA of the CDR3 is TGCGCCAGCAGCCACACCAGGGATAACTATGGCTACACCTTC. V is TRBV4-1 and J is TRBJ1-2, with D possibly TRBD1 on 5 matching bases. The CDR3 totals 14 residues. V lost 3 bases, J lost 1 base, and 9 bases lay in between. Per the germline V gene, CDR1 is MGHRA and CDR2 is YSYEKL.

This clonotype was found a few times. The chain couples TRBV12-5 to TRBJ1-1; weak D call: TRBD1 (5 bases). Trimming stripped 8 bases from V and 1 base from J, with 17 bases between. The CDR3 is 15 residues long. Germline loops: CDR1 LGHNT, CDR2 FRNRAP. CDR3: CASPQGPPANTEAFF. In nucleotides, the CDR3 is TGTGCTAGTCCTCAGGGCCCCCCCGCGAACACTGAAGCTTTCTTT.

The genes are TRBV27 and TRBJ2-1; D unclear. Germline V gene data show CDR1 as MNHEY and CDR2 as SMNVEV (reference sequence). CDR3 length equals 13 residues. V shed 2 bases and J shed 10 bases, with 12 bases lying between them. In DNA, the CDR3 is TGTGCCAGCAGTTTAAGTGCCACAATGGAGCAGTTCTTC. Translating it yields CASSLSATMEQFF.

This clonotype was counted a few times. CDR3 bases: TGTGCCAGCAGAGTGGACAGGGGGGTCGGTGAGCAGTTCTTC. This translates into CASRVDRGVGEQFF. This sequence joins TRBV6-1 and TRBJ2-1; 10 bases are a match to TRBD1. The CDR3 extends over 14 amino acids. After removal of 6 bases from V and 9 bases from J, the junction contained 8 bases not matched to a gene. Germline V gene data show CDR1 as MNHNS and CDR2 as SASEGT.

This clonotype has just a few counts. The chain recombines TRBV5-8 with TRBJ2-6; D might be TRBD1 (6 bases). The CDR3 sequence is 18 residues long. V was clipped by 0 bases and J by 6 bases, with 19 bases between them. The germline CDR1 and CDR2 sequences are SGHTS and YDEGEE. In DNA, the CDR3 is TGTGCCAGCAGCTTGGGTCCCCCTGGGGGCCCTCTGGCCAACGTCCTGACTTTC. The encoded protein is CASSLGPPGGPLANVLTF. The entire variable domain, with the rest obtained from reference TRBV5-8 and TRBJ2-6, is as follows: EAGVTQSPTHLIKTRGQQATLRCSPISGHTSVYWYQQALGLGLQFLLWYDEGEERNRGNFPPRFSGRQFPNYSSELNVNALELEDSALYLCASSLGPPGGPLANVLTFGAGSRLTVL.

This clonotype was observed many times. The CDR3 region is CASSQGTAISYEQYF. As DNA, the CDR3 is TGCGCCAGCAGCCAAGGTACAGCGATCTCCTACGAGCAGTACTTC. The V and J genes are TRBV4-1 and TRBJ2-7; D is ambiguous. The CDR3 is made up of 15 amino acids. The V and J ends lost 1 base and 0 bases respectively, with 10 bases between them. Germline CDR1 MGHRA, CDR2 YSYEKL.

This clonotype was seen many times. J is TRBJ2-1 and V is TRBV5-1, with D hard to call. With 2 bases removed from V and 5 bases from J, the gap between germline ends came to 11 bases. Per the germline V gene, CDR1 is SGHRS and CDR2 is YFSETQ. The CDR3 covers 14 residues. The CDR3 DNA reads TGCGCCAGCAGCTTCCCGACTGGTGACAATGAGCAGTTCTTC. Its translation is CASSFPTGDNEQFF.

This clonotype was counted many times. The J gene is TRBJ2-3, the V gene TRBV7-2; 8 positions agree with TRBD2. The CDR3 loop spans 15 amino acids. V trimming: 6 bases; J trimming: 2 bases; junction bases outside the gene matches: 7. Germline V lookup: CDR1 SGHTA, CDR2 FQGNSA. The CDR3 here is CASSRGGQATDTQYF. The CDR3 nucleotides read TGTGCCAGCAGTCGGGGGGGGCAGGCCACAGATACGCAGTATTTT.

Ten or more counts support this clonotype. This chain connects TRBV5-1 to TRBJ2-7, with TRBD2 matching 13 bases. Trimming removed 4 bases from V and 7 bases from J; junction bases left unmatched: 11. The CDR3 has 16 amino acids. CDR1 SGHRS and CDR2 YFSETQ come from the germline V gene. CDR3 DNA sequence: TGCGCCAGCAGCGTTACTAGCGGGGGGGGCCGGATGGAGCAGTACTTC. Its translation: CASSVTSGGGRMEQYF.

This clonotype was counted many times. The V call is TRBV12-5, the J call TRBJ2-1, with 11 bases that match TRBD1. The CDR3 length is 14 residues. V was pared by 8 bases and J by 7 bases, with 7 bases of the junction left unmatched. The germline V gene has CDR1 LGHNT and CDR2 FRNRAP. CDR3 DNA sequence: TGTGCTAGTTTACCCGGGACAGGGGGAAATGAGCAGTTCTTC. This gives the protein CASLPGTGGNEQFF. The full variable domain, with the rest looked up from reference TRBV12-5 and TRBJ2-1, is DARVTQTPRHKVTEMGQEVTMRCQPILGHNTVFWYRQTMMQGLELLAYFRNRAPLDDSGMPKDRFSAEMPDATLATLKIQPSEPRDSAVYFCASLPGTGGNEQFFGPGTRLTVL.

In this sample, this clonotype turned up many times. The chain joins TRBV29-1 to TRBJ2-3, with 12 bases aligning to TRBD2. CDR1 and CDR2 from the germline V gene are SQVTM and ANQGSEA. There are 16 residues in the CDR3. The J segment lost 2 bases and the V segment lost 3 bases, leaving 6 bases of the junction unmatched. CDR3 loop: CSVDAGLAGSTDTQYF. The CDR3 nucleotides read TGCAGCGTTGACGCGGGACTAGCGGGTTCCACAGATACGCAGTATTTT.

As concerns this clonotype: A much larger clone lies one base from this, so it may be a read error. The rearrangement uses TRBV7-9 and TRBJ2-1, with TRBD2 identical over 8 bases. The CDR3 is made up of 18 amino acids. CDR1 is SEHNR and CDR2 is FQNEAQ in the germline V gene (reference sequence). V gave up 4 bases and J gave up 4 bases; unmatched junction bases: 15. CDR3 sequence: CASSSLEKAGELYNEQFF. Here the CDR3 DNA reads TGTGCCAGCAGCTCCCTGGAAAAAGCGGGGGAGTTATACAATGAGCAGTTCTTC. Full variable domain (remainder filled in from reference TRBV7-9 and TRBJ2-1): DTGVSQNPRHKITKRGQNVTFRCDPISEHNRLYWYRQTLGQGPEFLTYFQNEAQLEKSRLLSDRFSAERPKGSFSTLEIQRTEQGDSAMYLCASSSLEKAGELYNEQFFGPGTRLTVL.

This chain joins TRBV19 and TRBJ2-5; TRBD1 aligns across 7 bases. V shed 6 bases, J shed 0 bases, and the junction held 10 bases outside the gene matches. Germline values: CDR1 LNHDA, CDR2 SQIVND (reference sequence). The CDR3 runs to 16 residues. The CDR3: CASSPMGTVYQETQYF. CDR3 nucleotide sequence: TGTGCCAGTAGCCCCATGGGGACAGTGTACCAAGAGACCCAGTACTTC.